This note documents a single T cell receptor (beta chain) sequence. This entry belongs to a study of blood T cells in healthy people across ages. The authors ran a second PCR of 7 to 11 cycles using a sample-barcoded 5' primer and a J-beta primer mix. TCRdb processed the 5' RACE reads anew with MiXCR; each CDR3 protein has one entry. The sample holds roughly 1,000,000 distinct CDR3 sequences, approximately 25% seen once. These sequences were also reported in another study, on T cells of mothers and their children.

The sample was blood. The sequence derives from a girl aged 2 to 10 in good health.

CDR3 coding DNA: TGTGCCACCCGAGATGGCTATGGCTACACCTTC. Protein sequence: CATRDGYGYTF. The chain employs TRBV24-1 and TRBJ1-2; D uncertain. CDR1 KGHDR and CDR2 SFDVKD come from the germline V gene. CDR3 length: 11 residues. Trimming removed 9 bases from V and 4 bases from J, with 8 bases in between.